This entry lists 12 T cell receptor beta chains sequenced from one sample in a study of T cell responses to AZD1222 COVID-19 vaccine. Only in-frame clones appear in the TCRdb table, and some are missing; sequencing was by immunoSEQ multiplex PCR. Among 150,000 to 200,000 clones, around 90% were seen once, and the ten largest hold less than 3%. The input for sequencing was peripheral blood, taken on day 0 of AZD1222 vaccination. The receptors shown here come from an adult in good health.

The genes are TRBV5-1 and TRBJ2-7; tentatively, D is TRBD1 (6 bases). Trimming shortened V by 6 bases and J by 2 bases, and 33 bases separated the two germline ends. This CDR3 is built from 20 residues. Per the germline V gene, CDR1 is SGHRS and CDR2 is YFSETQ. The CDR3: CASKMTMAVTGSPSAYEQYF. CDR3 nucleotides: TGCGCCAGCAAAATGACGATGGCCGTGACAGGTTCCCCATCAGCCTACGAGCAGTACTTC.

The J gene is TRBJ1-2, the V gene TRBV5-1; a weak D match, TRBD1 (6 bases). Germline CDR1 reads SGHRS; CDR2 reads YFSETQ. This CDR3 is 13 amino acids long. V lost 0 bases to trimming and J lost 9 bases, with 12 bases between them. The CDR3 spells CASSLERGRSYTF. The DNA of the CDR3 is TGCGCCAGCAGCTTGGAGCGGGGGCGCAGCTACACCTTC.

This chain joins TRBV20-1 and TRBJ1-1, with a weak D call TRBD1 (5 bases). Trimming stripped 1 base from V and 6 bases from J, with 6 bases between. This CDR3 contains 11 residues. From germline, CDR1 is DFQATT and CDR2 SNEGSKA (reference sequence). The CDR3 region has the DNA TGCAGTGCTAGAGGGGGGGCTGAAGCTTTCTTT. It codes for CSARGGAEAFF.

This sequence joins TRBV6-5 and TRBJ1-1; D is uncertain. V lost 8 bases, J lost 6 bases, and 10 bases lay in between. The CDR3 spans 11 residues. From germline, CDR1 is MNHEY and CDR2 SVGAGI. For the CDR3, the DNA is TGTGCCAGCTTCCATCCGGCTGAAGCTTTCTTT. This gives the protein CASFHPAEAFF.

The chain joins TRBV6-5 to TRBJ1-1, with D uncertain. Per germline, CDR1 MNHEY and CDR2 SVGAGI. There are 15 residues in the CDR3. The V end lost 0 bases, the J end lost 2 bases, and 10 bases lay between the germline ends. CDR3 loop: CASSYSSQHNTEAFF. For the CDR3, the DNA is TGTGCCAGCAGTTACTCGAGTCAACACAACACTGAAGCTTTCTTT.

The chain has TRBV27 and TRBJ1-1; no definite D call. V was cut by 6 bases and J by 5 bases, with 13 bases left in between. Germline CDR1 MNHEY, CDR2 SMNVEV (reference sequence). The CDR3 covers 13 residues. CDR3 sequence reads: CASSLYRTTEAFF. The CDR3, as DNA: TGTGCCAGCAGCCTCTATCGAACGACTGAAGCTTTCTTT.

The V and J genes are TRBV6-5 and TRBJ1-5; TRBD1 is a possible D gene (5 bases). With 9 bases removed from V and 9 bases from J, the gap between germline ends came to 18 bases. The germline V gene encodes CDR1 MNHEY and CDR2 SVGAGI. The CDR3 has 13 amino acids. CDR3 in amino acids: CASSGDTAGPQHF. The CDR3 DNA follows: TGTGCCAGTTCGGGGGATACGGCAGGGCCCCAGCATTTT.

The rearrangement uses TRBV5-1 and TRBJ2-1, with 12 bases that match TRBD2. This CDR3 comprises 20 residues. Germline V gives CDR1 SGHRS, CDR2 YFSETQ. With 1 base clipped from V and 1 base from J, the junction kept 12 bases outside the gene matches. The CDR3 sequence: CASSLRLLAGGPGSYNEQFF. In DNA form, the CDR3 reads TGCGCCAGCAGCTTGAGGTTGCTAGCGGGAGGGCCGGGATCCTACAATGAGCAGTTCTTC.

The chain combines TRBV5-6 with TRBJ1-2; D gene ambiguous. The CDR3 loop spans 11 amino acids. Germline CDR1 is SGHDT and CDR2 is YYEEEE. Trimming pared 0 bases from V and 12 bases from J, leaving 9 bases between. The CDR3 DNA follows: TGTGCCAGCAGCTTGGAAGGACGTGACACCTTC. Translating it yields CASSLEGRDTF.

The V and J genes are TRBV23-1 and TRBJ2-2; D might be TRBD2 (5 bases). TRBV23-1 is labeled an ORF, and its function is uncertain. The CDR3 sequence is 16 residues long. Trimming pared 0 bases from V and 3 bases from J, leaving 11 bases between. The CDR3 is CASSQSVEGYTGELFF. The CDR3 region has the DNA TGCGCCAGCAGTCAATCGGTTGAGGGATACACCGGGGAGCTGTTTTTT.

V is TRBV19 and J is TRBJ2-7, with 10 positions matching TRBD1. The CDR3 consists of 14 residues. Per the germline V gene, CDR1 is LNHDA and CDR2 is SQIVND (reference sequence). J gave up 6 bases and V 5 bases, and 7 bases lay outside the gene matches. The CDR3 reads CASSFRQGAIEQYF. The CDR3, as DNA: TGTGCCAGTAGTTTTCGACAGGGGGCGATCGAGCAGTACTTC.

The rearrangement uses TRBV27 and TRBJ1-2; 10 nucleotides agree with TRBD1. After removal of 2 bases from V and 4 bases from J, the junction contained 4 bases not matched to a gene. The CDR3 contains 15 residues. The germline CDR1 and CDR2 sequences are MNHEY and SMNVEV (reference sequence). CDR3 DNA: TGTGCCAGCAGTTTACGACAGGGGGCCGGCTATGGCTACACCTTC. Protein: CASSLRQGAGYGYTF.